This T cell receptor beta chain stems from a study of cytomegalovirus exposure and HLA in healthy donors (dated by TCRdb to the late 2010s). Study-level background: A later analysis indicated that the roughly 130 validation repertoires were generated on the platform also employed for the 720 or so repertoires of the first cohort. The aim of the study was to test whether cataloging public T cell receptors could identify signatures of past pathogen exposure. A separate validation cohort of more than 100 different subjects was used in addition to the roughly 720-subject first cohort. High-throughput TCR immunosequencing, statistical association of individual TCRs with disease status, and machine learning were combined to predict cytomegalovirus infection status.

Donors formed part of the validation cohort, which comprised over a hundred subjects and was distinct from the first cohort of under 850 subjects. Library generation was performed with the immunoSEQ multiplex PCR assay. In the authors' own workflow: To diagnose cytomegalovirus status from the catalog of TCR beta chain sequences, a statistical classification framework was built. In its TCRdb copy, this immuneACCESS table keeps in-frame sequences only and misses some clones. Where compared with another copy, unresolved V genes explain less than half of these, and the others have no known cause. The D gene and trimming were derived from the DNA, and the V and J assignments and clone size from that table. Present in this sample are 170,000 or so clones, roughly 84% of which were seen just once. The ten largest make up approximately 3% of the sample. Overall study results and their limits: In a later analysis, TCRs clustered in the first cohort were found to also tend to co-occur in the 130 or so validation repertoires, with approximately 95% of cluster scores above 0. The study gave a list of under 200 TCR beta chains associated with cytomegalovirus. All 110 or so repertoires were used to score co-occurrence in the validation cohort in a later analysis, because that analysis had no HLA typing for the cohort. A few of the identified cytomegalovirus-associated TCR beta chains were confirmed in vitro to be specific for cytomegalovirus antigens. Cytomegalovirus status was reported to be diagnosed by the classifier with high specificity and sensitivity in both the original and validation cohorts. Most TCR sequences were seen in very few donors, while some public TCRs were found in many individuals. The authors suggested that the approach could potentially be generalized to other disease states and immunological phenotypes.

Including cysteine and phenylalanine, the CDR3 has 12 amino acids. The read is trimmed to its CDR3 DNA, 36 bases read in frame from base 1. Looking up the germline V gene (reference sequence) yields CDR1 SEHNR and CDR2 FQNEAQ. Germline trimming amounts to 6 bases on V and 10 bases on J, with 6 as the count of junction bases outside the gene matches. With respect to this clone: Its antigen is still unknown. Base qualities are not recorded, but no much larger clone differs from it by a single base.

The clonotype comes from a woman aged 18-30 years in good health and CMV-seropositive. Sequenced: PBMCs. The receptor chain draws on TRBV7-9 and TRBJ2-1, with 7 bases aligning to TRBD1. This receptor carries the CDR3 CASRRQGQEQFF. The DNA sequence reads TGTGCCAGCAGGCGACAGGGACAAGAGCAGTTCTTC.